This T cell receptor beta chain was captured in a study of cytomegalovirus exposure and HLA in healthy donors. For the study at large: When 350 to 500 donors were genotyped, about 80% of them were found to fall in the Caucasian-associated ancestry cluster. Whole-study results and caveats: Rarity marked most TCR sequences, yet some public TCRs occurred in many donors. The likely explanation for a cluster of highly shared sequence variants was sequencing artifact.

Primers included in the PCR were 60 Vbeta and 13 Jbeta primers. Sequenced by immunoSEQ multiplex PCR; TCRdb stores in-frame clones only, minus some. The table has some 78,000 clones, over 70% seen once. On this clone itself: Its antigen is unknown.

Germline CDR1 KGHSH, CDR2 LQKENI. With 3 bases removed from V and 4 bases from J, the gap between germline ends came to 12 bases. This CDR3 spans 14 amino acids. The genes are TRBV18 and TRBJ1-2; D is undetermined. The clonotype was recovered from a man between 40 and 49 years old in good health and CMV-seropositive. Sequencing was done on a sample of PBMCs. For the CDR3, the DNA is TGTGCCAGCTCACCCGCCTTCGGAGGCTATGGCTACACCTTC. It codes for CASSPAFGGYGYTF.